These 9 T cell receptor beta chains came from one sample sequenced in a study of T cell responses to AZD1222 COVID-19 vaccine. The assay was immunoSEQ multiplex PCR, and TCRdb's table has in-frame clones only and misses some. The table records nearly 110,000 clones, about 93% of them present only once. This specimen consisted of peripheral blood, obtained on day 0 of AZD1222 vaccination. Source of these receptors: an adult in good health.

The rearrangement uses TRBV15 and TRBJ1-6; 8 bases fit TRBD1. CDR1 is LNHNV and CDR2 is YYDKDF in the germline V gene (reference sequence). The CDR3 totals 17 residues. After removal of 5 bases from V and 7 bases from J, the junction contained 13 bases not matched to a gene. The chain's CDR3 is CATSRKRTGTANSPLHF. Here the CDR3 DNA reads TGTGCCACCAGCCGAAAGAGGACAGGGACGGCCAATTCACCCCTCCACTTT.

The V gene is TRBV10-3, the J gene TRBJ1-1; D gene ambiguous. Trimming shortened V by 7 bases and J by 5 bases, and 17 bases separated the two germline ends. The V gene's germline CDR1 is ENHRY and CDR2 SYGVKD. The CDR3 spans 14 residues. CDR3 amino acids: CAIKQFPFVTEAFF. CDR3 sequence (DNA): TGTGCCATCAAACAGTTTCCGTTTGTGACTGAAGCTTTCTTT.

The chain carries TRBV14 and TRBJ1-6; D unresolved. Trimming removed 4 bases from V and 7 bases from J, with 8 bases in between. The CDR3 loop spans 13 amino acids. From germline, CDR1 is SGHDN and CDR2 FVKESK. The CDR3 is CASSRDNNSPLHF. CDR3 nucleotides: TGTGCCAGCAGCCGCGACAACAATTCACCCCTCCACTTT.

CDR3 residues: CAVRRGVDEQYF. DNA for the CDR3: TGTGCAGTGAGAAGAGGTGTGGACGAGCAGTACTTC. J is TRBJ2-7 and V is TRBV6-5, with D unresolved. Germline lookup yields CDR1 MNHEY and CDR2 SVGAGI. CDR3 length: 12 amino acids.

CDR3 in DNA: TGTGCCAGCAGCTTGGCCGGGGCCGGACCCGTGACCCAGTACTTC. Residues: CASSLAGAGPVTQYF. The J gene is TRBJ2-5, the V gene TRBV5-4, with D possibly being TRBD1 or TRBD2 (5 bases each). From germline, CDR1 is SGHNT and CDR2 YYREEE (reference sequence). The CDR3 loop spans 15 amino acids. V was clipped by 0 bases and J by 7 bases, with 16 bases between them.

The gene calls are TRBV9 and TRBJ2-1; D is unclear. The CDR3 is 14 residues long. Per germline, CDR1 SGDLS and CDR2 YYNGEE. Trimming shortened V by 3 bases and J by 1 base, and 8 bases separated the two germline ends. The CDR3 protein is CASSALTSYNEQFF. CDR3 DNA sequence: TGTGCCAGCAGCGCCCTGACGTCCTACAATGAGCAGTTCTTC.

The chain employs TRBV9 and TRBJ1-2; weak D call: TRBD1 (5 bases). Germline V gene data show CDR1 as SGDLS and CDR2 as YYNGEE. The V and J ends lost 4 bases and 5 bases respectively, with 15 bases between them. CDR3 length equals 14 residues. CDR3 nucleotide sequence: TGTGCCAGCAGCCTCGACAGTGGCGGTTATGGCTACACCTTC. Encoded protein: CASSLDSGGYGYTF.

The CDR3 sequence is CASRSPGRSSYEQYF. CDR3 sequence (DNA): TGTGCCAGCAGATCCCCGGGACGGAGCTCCTACGAGCAGTACTTC. This chain links TRBV27 with TRBJ2-7; D may be TRBD1 or TRBD2 (5 bases each). The CDR3 length is 15 residues. The germline V gene encodes CDR1 MNHEY and CDR2 SMNVEV (reference sequence). Trimming pared 6 bases from V and 0 bases from J, leaving 15 bases between.

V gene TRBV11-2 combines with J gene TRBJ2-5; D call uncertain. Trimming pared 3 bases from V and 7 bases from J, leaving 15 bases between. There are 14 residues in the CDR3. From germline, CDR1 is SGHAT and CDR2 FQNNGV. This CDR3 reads CASSLSPQVGTQYF. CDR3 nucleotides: TGTGCCAGCAGCTTGTCGCCCCAGGTTGGGACCCAGTACTTC. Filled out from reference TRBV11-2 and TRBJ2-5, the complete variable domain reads EAGVAQSPRYKIIEKRQSVAFWCNPISGHATLYWYQQILGQGPKLLIQFQNNGVVDDSQLPKDRFSAERLKGVDSTLKIQPAKLEDSAVYLCASSLSPQVGTQYFGPGTRLLVL.